The 2 T cell receptor beta chains given below trace back to one sample, sequenced in a study of a mutant IDH1 vaccine in newly diagnosed glioma. Only in-frame clones appear in the TCRdb table, and some are missing; sequencing was by immunoSEQ multiplex PCR. The profile shows 70,000 to 90,000 clones, about 91% of them singletons. The antigens of these receptors remain unknown. Time point defined: week 5, during vaccination. A single vaccine dose contained 300 ug of mutant IDH1 20-mer peptide, and topical imiquimod was used with it. The sample here was PBMCs, taken from a glioma patient whose treatment included an IDH1 peptide vaccine. Receptors originate from a woman aged 50 to 60 with glioma.

The J gene is TRBJ2-3, the V gene TRBV15, with D possibly matching TRBD2 (6 bases). Germline V gene lookup returns CDR1 LNHNV and CDR2 YYDKDF (reference sequence). Trimming stripped 1 base from V and 5 bases from J, with 10 bases between. The CDR3 is 14 residues long. DNA for the CDR3: TGTGCCACCAGCAGAGCCGGGAGACAAGATACGCAGTATTTT. Translating it yields CATSRAGRQDTQYF.

The rearrangement links TRBV7-3 to TRBJ2-7; 8 nucleotides match TRBD1. The J segment lost 5 bases and the V segment lost 7 bases, leaving 7 bases of the junction unmatched. CDR1 SGHTA and CDR2 FQGTGA come from the germline V gene. This CDR3 is built from 13 residues. The chain's CDR3 is CASNIQGGDEQYF. The DNA of the CDR3 is TGTGCCAGCAACATACAGGGGGGCGACGAGCAGTACTTC. The full variable domain, in which reference TRBV7-3 and TRBJ2-7 provide the parts outside the CDR3, is GAGVSQTPSNKVTEKGKYVELRCDPISGHTALYWYRQSLGQGPEFLIYFQGTGAADDSGLPNDRFFAVRPEGSVSTLKIQRTERGDSAVYLCASNIQGGDEQYFGPGTRLTVT.